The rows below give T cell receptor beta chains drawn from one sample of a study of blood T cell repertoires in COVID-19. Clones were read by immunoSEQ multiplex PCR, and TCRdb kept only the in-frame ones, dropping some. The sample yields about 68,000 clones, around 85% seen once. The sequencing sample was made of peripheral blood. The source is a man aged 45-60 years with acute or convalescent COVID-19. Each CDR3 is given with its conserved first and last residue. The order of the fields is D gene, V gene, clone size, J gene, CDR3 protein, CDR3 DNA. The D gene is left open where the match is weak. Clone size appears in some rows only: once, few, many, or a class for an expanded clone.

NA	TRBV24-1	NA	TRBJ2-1	CATSDLLGQFF	TGTGCCACCAGTGATTTGCTCGGGCAGTTCTTC
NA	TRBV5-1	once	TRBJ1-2	CASSLATAGVNGYTF	TGCGCCAGCAGCTTGGCTACAGCGGGGGTAAATGGCTACACCTTC
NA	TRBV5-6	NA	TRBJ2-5	CASSLYPTVGWETQYF	TGTGCCAGCAGCTTATACCCGACAGTGGGGTGGGAGACCCAGTACTTC
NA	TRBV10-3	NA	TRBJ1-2	CAISEEGRYYGYTF	TGTGCCATCAGTGAGGAGGGAAGGTACTATGGCTACACCTTC
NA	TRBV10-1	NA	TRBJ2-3	CASSAKAGSLVTDTQYF	TGCGCCAGCAGTGCCAAGGCCGGGTCCTTAGTCACAGATACGCAGTATTTT
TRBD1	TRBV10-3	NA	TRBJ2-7	CAISDPHRGESYEQYF	TGTGCCATCAGTGATCCCCACAGGGGGGAATCCTACGAGCAGTACTTC
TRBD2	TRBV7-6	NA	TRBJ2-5	CASSSGGGGETQYF	TGTGCCAGCAGCTCCGGGGGGGGAGGGGAGACCCAGTACTTC
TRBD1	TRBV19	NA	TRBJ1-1	CASSIQGAYTEAFF	TGTGCCAGTAGTATCCAGGGGGCCTACACTGAAGCTTTCTTT
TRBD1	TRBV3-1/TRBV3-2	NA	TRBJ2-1	CASSQKGQGAVDEQFF	TGTGCCAGCAGCCAAAAGGGACAGGGGGCTGTGGATGAGCAGTTCTTC
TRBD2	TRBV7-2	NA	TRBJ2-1	CASSLLAGGHPEQFF	TGTGCCAGCAGCTTACTAGCGGGGGGGCACCCTGAGCAGTTCTTC
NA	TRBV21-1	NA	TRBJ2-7	CASSKVGRLAGEVEQYF	TGTGCCAGCAGCAAAGTGGGGCGACTAGCGGGAGAAGTAGAGCAGTACTTC
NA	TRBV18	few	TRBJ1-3	CASSQGDENTIYF	TGTGCCAGCTCACAGGGGGATGAAAACACCATATATTTT
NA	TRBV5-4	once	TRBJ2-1	CASSLDGASYNEQFF	TGTGCCAGCAGCTTGGATGGGGCCTCCTACAATGAGCAGTTCTTC
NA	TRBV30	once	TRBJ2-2	CAWSARLNTGELFF	TGTGCCTGGAGTGCCCGTTTGAACACCGGGGAGCTGTTTTTT
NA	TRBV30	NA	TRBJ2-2	CAWRTTVNTGELFF	TGTGCCTGGAGGACGACAGTGAACACCGGGGAGCTGTTTTTT
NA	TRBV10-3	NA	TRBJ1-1	CAISTGQGDTEAFF	TGTGCCATCAGTACTGGACAAGGGGACACTGAAGCTTTCTTT
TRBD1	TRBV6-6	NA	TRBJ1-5	CASSPTDRGSNQPQHF	TGTGCCAGCAGCCCCACGGACAGGGGAAGCAATCAGCCCCAGCATTTT
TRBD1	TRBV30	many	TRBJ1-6	CAWNRDRGNSPLHF	TGTGCCTGGAATAGGGACAGGGGTAATTCACCCCTCCACTTT
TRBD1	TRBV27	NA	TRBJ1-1	CASSSRTGEAFF	TGTGCCAGCAGTTCCAGGACAGGCGAAGCTTTCTTT
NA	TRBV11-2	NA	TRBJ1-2	CASSSTGIGYGYTF	TGTGCCAGCAGCTCAACAGGGATCGGGTATGGCTACACCTTC
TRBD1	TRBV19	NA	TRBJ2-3	CASSTFTGASTDTQYF	TGTGCCAGTAGTACCTTCACAGGGGCCAGCACAGATACGCAGTATTTT
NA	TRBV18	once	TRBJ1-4	CASSPTPTGEKLFF	TGTGCCAGCTCACCAACGCCCACAGGGGAAAAACTGTTTTTT
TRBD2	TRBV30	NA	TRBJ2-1	CAGGKRGSYNEQFF	TGTGCCGGGGGTAAGCGGGGGTCCTACAATGAGCAGTTCTTC
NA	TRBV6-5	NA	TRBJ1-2	CASRGFYGYTF	TGCGCCAGCCGGGGGTTTTATGGCTACACCTTC
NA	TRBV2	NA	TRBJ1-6	CASRAARAGSPLHF	TGTGCCAGCAGAGCCGCCCGAGCAGGGTCACCCCTCCACTTT
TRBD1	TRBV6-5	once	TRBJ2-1	CASRRTGADNEQFF	TGTGCCAGCAGACGGACAGGGGCCGACAATGAGCAGTTCTTC
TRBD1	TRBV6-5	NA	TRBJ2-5	CASSYGQGAPQETQYF	TGTGCCAGCAGTTACGGACAGGGGGCTCCGCAAGAGACCCAGTACTTC
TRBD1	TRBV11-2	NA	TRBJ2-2	CASSKGQGAYHGELFF	TGTGCCAGCAGCAAGGGACAGGGGGCCTACCACGGGGAGCTGTTTTTT
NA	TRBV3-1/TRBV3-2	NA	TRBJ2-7	CASSPRTRQRLDEQYF	TGTGCCAGCAGCCCCCGGACGAGACAGAGGCTTGACGAGCAGTACTTC
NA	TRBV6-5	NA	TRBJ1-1	CATKLLTNTEAFF	TGTGCAACGAAGTTGTTAACTAACACTGAAGCTTTCTTT
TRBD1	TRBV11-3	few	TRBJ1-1	CASSETGMNTEAFF	TGTGCCAGCAGCGAGACAGGGATGAACACTGAAGCTTTCTTT
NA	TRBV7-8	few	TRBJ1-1	CASSLESGADMNTEAFF	TGTGCCAGCAGCTTAGAATCTGGGGCCGATATGAACACTGAAGCTTTCTTT
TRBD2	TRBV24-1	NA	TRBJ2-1	CATSDLRLAGGRDEQFF	TGTGCCACCAGTGATTTGAGACTAGCGGGGGGCCGGGATGAGCAGTTCTTC
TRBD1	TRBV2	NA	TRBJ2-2	CASSVRQGWAGELFF	TGTGCCAGCAGTGTGAGACAGGGGTGGGCCGGGGAGCTGTTTTTT
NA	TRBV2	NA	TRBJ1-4	CASSAWGKSNEKLFF	TGTGCCAGCAGTGCCTGGGGCAAAAGTAATGAAAAACTGTTTTTT
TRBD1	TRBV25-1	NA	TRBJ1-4	CASSEYAGQGVANEKLFF	TGTGCCAGCAGTGAATATGCAGGACAGGGGGTGGCTAATGAAAAACTGTTTTTT
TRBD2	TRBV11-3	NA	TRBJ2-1	CASSPTSGGQYNEQFF	TGTGCCAGCAGCCCGACTAGCGGGGGGCAATACAATGAGCAGTTCTTC
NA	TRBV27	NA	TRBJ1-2	CASKFQGQNF	TGTGCCAGCAAATTTCAGGGGCAGAACTTC
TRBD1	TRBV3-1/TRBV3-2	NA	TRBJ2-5	CASSLDRGPQETQYF	TGTGCCAGCAGCCTGGACAGGGGCCCCCAAGAGACCCAGTACTTC